This TCR beta chain stems from a study of blood T cell repertoires in COVID-19. As for the study in general: Collection of acute and convalescent COVID-19 samples took place in the United States, Italy and Spain.

TCRdb's table, derived via immunoSEQ multiplex PCR, lists solely in-frame clones and lacks some. The data hold about 190,000 clones, with over 70% observed a single time. The clonotype was recovered from a man aged 60 to 69 with active or convalescent COVID-19. Input material: peripheral blood.

CDR3 loop: CAISAVGTRGDIQYF. In nucleotides, the CDR3 is TGTGCCATCAGTGCGGTTGGGACTAGGGGTGACATTCAGTACTTC. The genes are TRBV10-3 and TRBJ2-4; 8 nucleotides agree with TRBD2. CDR3 length: 15 residues. The germline V gene encodes CDR1 ENHRY and CDR2 SYGVKD. V was pared by 4 bases and J by 8 bases, with 10 bases of the junction left unmatched.